Described below is a single T cell receptor beta chain sequence and its context. The source of the sample is a study of blood T cell repertoires in COVID-19. Original data processing: Reference gene primer amplification yielded estimated nucleated cell counts. The assay was immunoSEQ multiplex PCR, and TCRdb's table has in-frame clones only and misses some. V and J calls and clone size follow that table, whereas D and trimming were derived from the DNA. The sample yields over 110,000 clones, 81% seen once. The source is a human donor in a cohort sampled during active COVID-19. Sequences were obtained from peripheral blood.

This CDR3 reads CASSGFGNTIYF. The CDR3 bases are TGTGCCAGCTCAGGGTTTGGAAACACCATATATTTT. The chain couples TRBV28 to TRBJ1-3, with D possibly matching TRBD1 (5 bases). The CDR3 loop spans 12 amino acids. Germline CDR1 is MDHEN and CDR2 is SYDVKM. Trimming took off 8 bases at V and 3 bases at J, with 8 bases between the two ends. Full variable domain (missing parts from reference TRBV28 and TRBJ1-3): DVKVTQSSRYLVKRTGEKVFLECVQDMDHENMFWYRQDPGLGLRLIYFSYDVKMKEKGDIPEGYSVSREKKERFSLILESASTNQTSMYLCASSGFGNTIYFGEGSWLTVV.